A single sample is the source of the 19 T cell receptor beta chains below, sequenced in a study of beta chain features in type 1 diabetes. TCRB transcripts that were expressed got sequenced, as all of the isolated RNA had been reverse transcribed. TCRdb's copy holds only in-frame clones and misses some; the assay was immunoSEQ multiplex PCR. The sample carries 120,000 to 150,000 clones, less than 10% recorded once. Sample: central memory CD4+ T cells from blood. The source of these receptors is a woman in her thirties or forties in good health.

In its sample, this clone was seen a few times. CDR3 in amino acids: CASIPLQGNEQFF. CDR3 in DNA: TGTGCCAGCATCCCCCTCCAGGGCAATGAGCAGTTCTTC. The genes are TRBV6-6 and TRBJ2-1; possibly TRBD1 for D (5 bases). The V gene's germline CDR1 is MNHNY and CDR2 SVGAGI (reference sequence). Trimming took 7 bases from V and 6 from J, leaving 13 bases between them. The CDR3 length is 13 residues.

This clone was seen more than once but under ten times. The genes are TRBV6-1 and TRBJ1-1, with D unclear. V lost 5 bases to trimming and J lost 1 base, with 8 bases between them. Germline CDR1 and CDR2: MNHNS and SASEGT. This CDR3 spans 13 amino acids. The CDR3 spells CASSSLRNTEAFF. The CDR3 DNA reads as TGTGCCAGCAGTTCCCTGAGGAACACTGAAGCTTTCTTT.

The chain carries TRBV11-3 and TRBJ2-1, with D unresolved. V was cut by 0 bases and J by 6 bases, with 9 bases left in between. Germline V lookup: CDR1 SGHNT, CDR2 YENEEA. The CDR3 loop spans 14 amino acids. The CDR3 DNA is TGTGCCAGCAGCTTAGATCCCCTACTCAATGAGCAGTTCTTC. It yields the protein CASSLDPLLNEQFF.

V gene TRBV2 combines with J gene TRBJ1-2; possibly TRBD1 for D (6 bases). Germline V CDR1 and CDR2: SNHLY, FYNNEI. Trimming shortened V by 5 bases and J by 2 bases, and 9 bases separated the two germline ends. This CDR3 comprises 13 residues. The CDR3 protein is CASSRTGNYGYTF. The CDR3 region has the DNA TGTGCCAGCAGTCGTACAGGGAACTATGGCTACACCTTC.

This clone was picked up a small number of times. The rearrangement links TRBV6-5 to TRBJ2-7; 9 bases agree with TRBD1. Germline lookup yields CDR1 MNHEY and CDR2 SVGAGI. The V and J ends lost 6 bases and 7 bases, in that order; junction bases with no gene match: 10. CDR3 length equals 14 residues. The CDR3 loop reads CASSTGQGTGEQYF. The CDR3 nucleotides read TGTGCCAGCAGCACCGGACAGGGGACGGGTGAGCAGTACTTC.

This clone appeared a few times. The rearrangement links TRBV6-5 to TRBJ2-1; 9 bases align to TRBD1. Germline loops: CDR1 MNHEY, CDR2 SVGAGI. V dropped 6 bases and J dropped 7; count of bases not matched to a gene: 10. The CDR3 is 15 amino acids. The CDR3 sequence: CASRSTGGAGNEQFF. CDR3 nucleotide sequence: TGTGCCAGCAGATCCACAGGGGGCGCCGGGAATGAGCAGTTCTTC.

This clone was counted between two and nine times. The V call is TRBV5-5, the J call TRBJ1-5; a weak D match, TRBD1 (6 bases). The germline CDR1 and CDR2 sequences are SGHKS and YYEKEE (reference sequence). This CDR3 contains 15 residues. The germline V and J ends were trimmed by 1 base and 2 bases, with 10 bases remaining between them. CDR3 coding DNA: TGTGCCAGCAGCTTGATTGCAGGGGGCAATCAGCCCCAGCATTTT. Protein: CASSLIAGGNQPQHF.

The J gene is TRBJ1-2, the V gene TRBV9; D is perhaps TRBD1 (6 bases). V was cut by 0 bases and J by 1 base, with 16 bases left in between. The CDR3 contains 17 residues. Germline CDR1 is SGDLS and CDR2 is YYNGEE. In DNA form, the CDR3 reads TGTGCCAGCAGCGTAGGGGGTGGGGACACCCGTAACTATGGCTACACCTTC. It translates to CASSVGGGDTRNYGYTF. The full variable domain, in which reference TRBV9 and TRBJ1-2 provide the parts outside the CDR3, is DSGVTQTPKHLITATGQRVTLRCSPRSGDLSVYWYQQSLDQGLQFLIQYYNGEERAKGNILERFSAQQFPDLHSELNLSSLELGDSALYFCASSVGGGDTRNYGYTFGSGTRLTVV.

The chain couples TRBV2 to TRBJ2-5, with D perhaps matching TRBD2 (6 bases). Germline CDR1 reads SNHLY; CDR2 reads FYNNEI. The CDR3 extends over 15 amino acids. V lost 10 bases and J 5 bases, leaving 23 bases between the germline ends. CDR3 nucleotide sequence: TGTGCCACTCGAAAAGGAGGGGCCGGAGTGGAGACCCAGTACTTC. It is translated as CATRKGGAGVETQYF.

This clone was seen only a few times. For the CDR3, the DNA is TGTGCCAGCGGCGGGACAGGTTTGAATTCACCCCTCCACTTT. Residues: CASGGTGLNSPLHF. The chain has TRBV7-2 and TRBJ1-6; 8 bases map to TRBD1. Germline V gives CDR1 SGHTA, CDR2 FQGNSA. CDR3 length: 14 amino acids. After removal of 8 bases from V and 7 bases from J, the junction contained 7 bases not matched to a gene. Using reference TRBV7-2 and TRBJ1-6 for the parts outside the CDR3, the full variable domain is GAGVSQSPSNKVTEKGKDVELRCDPISGHTALYWYRQSLGQGLEFLIYFQGNSAPDKSGLPSDRFSAERTGGSVSTLTIQRTQQEDSAVYLCASGGTGLNSPLHFGNGTRLTVT.

The V call is TRBV5-1, the J call TRBJ1-4, with TRBD1 matching 8 bases. The CDR3 loop spans 15 amino acids. Losses at the gene ends were 4 bases for V and 8 bases for J; bases not matched to a gene: 10. Germline CDR1 SGHRS, CDR2 YFSETQ. CDR3 nucleotide sequence: TGCGCCAGCAGCCCCCGGACAGGGTCGGTGGAAAAACTGTTTTTT. It specifies CASSPRTGSVEKLFF.

The CDR3 DNA reads as TGTGCCAGCAGTTACGCCAGGACAGGGTCGAGTGAGCAGTTCTTC. Protein sequence: CASSYARTGSSEQFF. The chain combines TRBV27 with TRBJ2-1; 8 positions match TRBD1. The trim removed 4 bases at V and 9 bases at J, leaving 11 bases unmatched. This CDR3 region has 15 residues. Germline CDR1 MNHEY, CDR2 SMNVEV (reference sequence).

The rearrangement links TRBV21-1 to TRBJ2-3; TRBD1 reflects the table's D call only, with no check against the DNA. TRBV21-1 is a known pseudogene. This CDR3 has 15 residues. CDR3 nucleotide sequence: TGTGCCAGCAGCATAGCGACAGGGTATACAGATACGCAGTATTTT. This sequence encodes CASSIATGYTDTQYF.

The genes are TRBV5-8 and TRBJ2-1; D is perhaps TRBD1 (5 bases). The CDR3 sequence is 16 residues long. Germline V gene lookup returns CDR1 SGHTS and CDR2 YDEGEE. With 0 bases removed from V and 4 bases from J, the gap between germline ends came to 14 bases. CDR3 amino acids: CASSLDTGQQYNEQFF. The CDR3 DNA sequence: TGTGCCAGCAGCTTGGATACTGGACAACAATACAATGAGCAGTTCTTC.

This chain uses TRBV18 with TRBJ1-2; TRBD1 matches at 7 bases. J lost 4 bases, V lost 5 bases, and 4 bases had no gene match. The germline gives CDR1 KGHSH, CDR2 LQKENI. The CDR3 length is 13 residues. CDR3 protein: CASSTGDRYGYTF. The DNA for the CDR3 is TGTGCCAGCTCAACAGGGGACCGCTATGGCTACACCTTC.

The rearrangement links TRBV4-3 to TRBJ2-3; 10 bases fit TRBD1. The CDR3 loop spans 17 amino acids. J was trimmed by 4 bases and V by 4 bases; bases with no gene match: 11. Germline CDR1 and CDR2: LGHNA and YSLEER. CDR3: CASSLERGQGLPDTQYF. The CDR3 bases are TGCGCCAGCAGCCTAGAACGGGGACAGGGGCTTCCAGATACGCAGTATTTT.

The chain employs TRBV6-5 and TRBJ1-3; possible D gene TRBD1, 5 bases. The CDR3 consists of 15 residues. Trimming shortened V by 2 bases and J by 4 bases, and 12 bases separated the two germline ends. Germline CDR1 and CDR2: MNHEY and SVGAGI. The CDR3 DNA sequence: TGTGCCAGCAGTTACCCTGCAGGGAAGGGAAACACCATATATTTT. Its translation is CASSYPAGKGNTIYF.

This clone was seen more than once but under ten times. This chain connects TRBV25-1 to TRBJ2-7, with D possibly being TRBD2 (5 bases). CDR1 and CDR2 (germline): MGHDK, SYGVNS. V was clipped by 2 bases and J by 7 bases, with 12 bases between them. The length of the CDR3 is 13 residues. CDR3 DNA: TGTGCCAGCAGTGAAGAAGCGGTGTGGGAGCAGTACTTC. The encoded protein is CASSEEAVWEQYF.

V and J are TRBV13 and TRBJ1-1; possibly TRBD1 for D (6 bases). CDR1 PRHDT and CDR2 FYEKMQ come from the germline V gene (reference sequence). The CDR3 has 14 amino acids. V gave up 2 bases and J gave up 1 base, with 8 bases separating them. The CDR3 is CASSLTGTNTEAFF. The CDR3 DNA sequence: TGTGCCAGCAGCTTAACAGGGACGAACACTGAAGCTTTCTTT.